This T cell receptor beta chain stems from a study of breast tumors, draining lymph nodes, adjacent tissues. The lymph nodes were axillary draining lymph nodes from breast cancer patients. This clonotype was seen repeatedly, ten times or more. In TCRdb, the multiplex PCR reads were re-called with MiXCR into one record per CDR3 protein. The data show about 200,000 distinct CDR3 sequences, 34% seen once. This CDR3 is 14 amino acids long. Trimming took off 5 bases at V and 2 bases at J, with 11 bases between the two ends. The germline V gene encodes CDR1 PRHDT and CDR2 FYEKMQ (reference sequence). The chain recombines TRBV13 with TRBJ2-3; D remains unclear. This clonotype was sampled from a female donor with breast cancer. Some clones in this sample may be carry-over from other donors' samples. The sequenced sample was axillary lymph node tissue. CDR3: CASSPGLTTDTQYF. Here the CDR3 DNA reads TGTGCCAGCAGCCCGGGCCTAACCACAGATACGCAGTATTTT. Full variable domain (rest looked up from reference TRBV13 and TRBJ2-3): AAGVIQSPRHLIKEKRETATLKCYPIPRHDTVYWYQQGPGQDPQFLISFYEKMQSDKGSIPDRFSAQQFSDYHSELNMSSLELGDSALYFCASSPGLTTDTQYFGPGTRLTVL.